The clone carrying this T cell receptor (beta chain) was observed once. Its antigen is not identified. This specimen belongs to a study of blood T cells in healthy people across ages. General study results and limits: Among T cells, TCR beta diversity per million cells dropped roughly linearly as age rose.

Germline values: CDR1 SNHLY, CDR2 FYNNEI. The J segment lost 13 bases and the V segment lost 5 bases, leaving 14 bases of the junction unmatched. The CDR3 spans 15 residues. Primed by a sample-barcoded 5' primer and a J-beta primer mix, a second PCR proceeded for roughly 7 to 12 cycles. Via MiXCR, TCRdb re-called the 5' RACE reads, giving one row per CDR3 protein. In the table there are fewer than 2 million distinct CDR3 sequences, around 40% of which are singletons. The sample taken for sequencing was blood. The chain employs TRBV2 and TRBJ2-4; 10 bases agree with TRBD2. The clonotype originates from a human donor in good health. Here the CDR3 DNA reads TGTGCCAGCAGTCCTCGGACTAGCGGAGGGGATGAGCAGTACTTC. This codes for CASSPRTSGGDEQYF. Complete variable domain (other parts from reference TRBV2 and TRBJ2-4): EPEVTQTPSHQVTQMGQEVILRCVPISNHLYFYWYRQILGQKVEFLVSFYNNEISEKSEIFDDQFSVERPDGSNFTLKIRSTKLEDSAMYFCASSPRTSGGDEQYFGAGTRLSVL.